Below are 24 T cell receptor beta chains sequenced from a single sample in a study of blood T cell repertoires in COVID-19. Profiled with immunoSEQ multiplex PCR; TCRdb holds only in-frame clones, not every one. Of over 45,000 clones in the sample, 70% to 90% were seen once. Sequenced material: peripheral blood. The origin of the receptors is a woman between 55 and 75 years old with active COVID-19.

The chain employs TRBV18 and TRBJ2-3; TRBD2 matches at 7 bases. With V trimmed by 0 bases and J by 6 bases, 3 bases remained unmatched. The germline CDR1 and CDR2 sequences are KGHSH and LQKENI. The CDR3 has 14 residues. The CDR3 nucleotides read TGTGCCAGCTCACCACCGACTAGCAGGGATACGCAGTATTTT. Translated, it gives CASSPPTSRDTQYF.

The rearrangement joins TRBV30 to TRBJ2-2, with 10 bases fitting TRBD2. The CDR3 is 15 residues long. Germline CDR1 reads GTSNPN; CDR2 reads SVGIG (reference sequence). With V trimmed by 4 bases and J by 8 bases, 10 bases remained unmatched. CDR3 nucleotide sequence: TGTGCCTGGATCGAGCTAGCGGGGGAGTTGGGGGAGCTGTTTTTT. Its translation: CAWIELAGELGELFF.

V gene TRBV2 combines with J gene TRBJ2-3; 7 bases align to TRBD1. Germline values: CDR1 SNHLY, CDR2 FYNNEI. The CDR3 has 17 amino acids. V shed 3 bases, J shed 4 bases, and the junction held 13 bases outside the gene matches. CDR3 in amino acids: CASSDERGRASSDTQYF. CDR3 nucleotides: TGTGCCAGCAGTGATGAAAGGGGGCGCGCTTCTTCAGATACGCAGTATTTT.

The chain combines TRBV12-3 or TRBV12-4 with TRBJ1-1; D is ambiguous. There are 13 residues in the CDR3. V was trimmed by 6 bases and J by 3 bases, leaving 11 bases between them. The CDR3: CASSPSPDTEAFF. DNA of the CDR3: TGTGCCAGCAGCCCCAGTCCTGACACTGAAGCTTTCTTT.

The chain joins TRBV6-5 to TRBJ2-3; 8 positions agree with TRBD2. Germline trimming cut 7 bases from V and 3 bases from J; bases unmatched to any gene: 9. The V gene's germline CDR1 is MNHEY and CDR2 SVGAGI. The CDR3 totals 15 residues. The chain's CDR3 is CASNRAGEITDTQYF. CDR3 sequence (DNA): TGTGCCAGCAACCGAGCGGGGGAAATTACAGATACGCAGTATTTT.

The chain carries TRBV5-8 and TRBJ2-2, with D tentatively TRBD1 (5 bases). Looked up from germline, CDR1 is SGHTS and CDR2 is YDEGEE. Between the trimmed V and J ends, which lost 6 bases and 0 bases, there was a span of 18 bases. The CDR3 has 17 residues. The CDR3 spells CASTPRQSMTNTGELFF. The CDR3 coding sequence is TGTGCCAGCACCCCCCGACAGTCCATGACGAACACCGGGGAGCTGTTTTTT.

The rearrangement joins TRBV27 to TRBJ1-5; a weak D match, TRBD1 (6 bases). Germline-derived CDR1 and CDR2 are MNHEY and SMNVEV (reference sequence). Trimming removed 6 bases at V and 11 bases at J, with 26 bases between. The CDR3 consists of 16 residues. The CDR3 DNA reads TGTGCCAGCAGAACCGGGACATCGGTCCGAGGGGGAGCCCAGCATTTT. This gives the protein CASRTGTSVRGGAQHF.

This clone was counted at least ten times. The chain joins TRBV6-4 to TRBJ2-3; 9 nucleotides line up with TRBD2. CDR1 and CDR2 (germline): MRHNA, SNTAGT. The length of the CDR3 is 15 residues. With 8 bases clipped from V and 1 base from J, the junction kept 7 bases outside the gene matches. As DNA, the CDR3 is TGTGCCAGCTCTAGCGGGGAAGGAGGCACAGATACGCAGTATTTT. Translation: CASSSGEGGTDTQYF.

The chain combines TRBV20-1 with TRBJ1-2, with a possible D match to TRBD1 (5 bases). V lost 3 bases and J lost 9, with 17 bases in between. Germline values: CDR1 DFQATT, CDR2 SNEGSKA (reference sequence). The CDR3 totals 13 residues. The CDR3 DNA reads as TGCAGTGCTAGTACGAGGGCCCGGGGGAGCTACACCTTC. This sequence encodes CSASTRARGSYTF.

This clone was observed a few times. This chain connects TRBV14 to TRBJ1-5; D remains ambiguous. The CDR3 sequence is 13 residues long. Germline V gene lookup returns CDR1 SGHDN and CDR2 FVKESK. Trimming left V 2 bases short and J 4 bases short, with 6 bases between. The CDR3 spells CASSQSPNQPQHF. CDR3 nucleotide sequence: TGTGCCAGCAGCCAATCCCCTAATCAGCCCCAGCATTTT.

The chain has TRBV24-1 and TRBJ2-3; a possible D gene is TRBD2 (6 bases). The CDR3 covers 16 residues. The germline CDR1 and CDR2 sequences are KGHDR and SFDVKD. The ends were cut back, 2 bases at V and 1 base at J, with 12 bases in the middle. This CDR3 is CATSDSRDSGTDTQYF. The CDR3 coding sequence is TGTGCCACCAGTGATTCCCGGGACTCAGGCACAGATACGCAGTATTTT.

The V and J genes are TRBV4-2 and TRBJ2-7, with TRBD2 matching 14 bases. This CDR3 is 17 amino acids long. Germline trimming cut 4 bases from V and 0 bases from J; bases unmatched to any gene: 5. CDR1 and CDR2 (germline): LGHNA, YNFKEQ. DNA of the CDR3: TGTGCCAGCAGCCGTAGGACTAGCGGGGGGCGCTCCTACGAGCAGTACTTC. Encoded protein: CASSRRTSGGRSYEQYF.

The table lists this clone with a count of one. This chain links TRBV10-3 with TRBJ1-5; D gene ambiguous. CDR1 and CDR2 from the germline V gene are ENHRY and SYGVKD. There are 13 residues in the CDR3. V was cut by 4 bases and J by 12 bases, with 16 bases left in between. The CDR3 DNA is TGTGCCATCAGTGGAAACAGCGACGGGGTCCAGCATTTT. It translates to CAISGNSDGVQHF.

V usage is TRBV7-2 and J usage is TRBJ1-2; TRBD1 aligns across 7 bases. The junction had 3 bases not matched to a gene; V was cut back by 4 bases and J by 1 base. Germline CDR1 SGHTA, CDR2 FQGNSA. This CDR3 is 14 amino acids long. Written as DNA, the CDR3 is TGTGCCAGCAGCTCTGCAGGGGGTAACTATGGCTACACCTTC. Translated: CASSSAGGNYGYTF.

Sample share makes this clone medium-sized (0.01 to 0.1%). The V call is TRBV19, the J call TRBJ1-1, with 8 positions matching TRBD1. In germline, CDR1 is LNHDA, CDR2 SQIVND (reference sequence). The CDR3 is 14 amino acids. Trimming took 2 bases from V and 8 from J; bases not matched to a gene: 7. This CDR3 is CASSIYGQGYEAFF. CDR3 in DNA: TGTGCCAGTAGTATATATGGACAGGGTTACGAAGCTTTCTTT.

The count of this clone is one. V usage is TRBV10-3 and J usage is TRBJ1-2; possibly TRBD1 for D (5 bases). Trimming left V 5 bases short and J 7 bases short, with 14 bases between. CDR1 is ENHRY and CDR2 is SYGVKD in the germline V gene. This CDR3 contains 13 residues. CDR3: CAISQGTQFGYTF. The CDR3 region has the DNA TGTGCCATCAGTCAGGGTACGCAGTTTGGCTACACCTTC.

The chain employs TRBV7-8 and TRBJ1-3; a weak D match, TRBD1 (6 bases). The CDR3 length is 17 residues. Germline values: CDR1 SGHVS, CDR2 FQNEAQ. V was clipped by 4 bases and J by 0 bases, with 16 bases between them. CDR3 amino acids: CASSSSTGYLSGNTIYF. CDR3 coding DNA: TGTGCCAGCAGCTCCTCAACAGGGTACCTCTCTGGAAACACCATATATTTT.

This rearrangement joins TRBV27 to TRBJ2-7; possible D gene TRBD2, 5 bases. From germline, CDR1 is MNHEY and CDR2 SMNVEV (reference sequence). There are 15 residues in the CDR3. The germline V and J ends were trimmed by 3 bases and 6 bases, with 18 bases remaining between them. CDR3 protein: CASSLERVKVGEQYF. CDR3 DNA: TGTGCCAGCAGTTTGGAGAGGGTGAAGGTGGGCGAGCAGTACTTC.

The V call is TRBV6-5, the J call TRBJ1-3, with unresolved D. The CDR3 is made up of 15 amino acids. The germline gives CDR1 MNHEY, CDR2 SVGAGI. The V end was cut by 6 bases, the J end by 0 bases, with 12 bases between. CDR3 protein: CASSPLRDSGNTIYF. CDR3 in DNA: TGTGCCAGCAGCCCCTTACGGGACTCTGGAAACACCATATATTTT.

This chain connects TRBV7-9 to TRBJ2-3; TRBD2 matches at 9 bases. There are 14 residues in the CDR3. V was clipped by 8 bases and J by 7 bases; unmatched bases: 10. Germline CDR1 reads SEHNR; CDR2 reads FQNEAQ (reference sequence). The CDR3 loop reads CASLRTSASNTQYF. CDR3 sequence (DNA): TGTGCCAGCCTGCGGACTAGCGCTTCAAATACGCAGTATTTT.

The V and J genes are TRBV6-1 and TRBJ2-5; perhaps TRBD1 as D (8 bases). Trimming took 4 bases from V and 2 from J, leaving 20 bases between them. This CDR3 comprises 17 residues. From germline, CDR1 is MNHNS and CDR2 SASEGT. CDR3 protein: CASSVLGQGGGQETQYF. The CDR3 coding sequence is TGTGCCAGCAGTGTCCTTGGACAGGGAGGGGGGCAAGAGACCCAGTACTTC.

This clone appeared a single time. The V call is TRBV5-4, the J call TRBJ2-5; maybe TRBD2 (7 bases). CDR1 SGHNT and CDR2 YYREEE come from the germline V gene (reference sequence). Trimming cost V 4 bases and J 5 bases, with 12 bases left between them. CDR3 size: 13 residues. The DNA of the CDR3 is TGTGCCAGCAGCAGGGGGGGCGGGGAGACCCAGTACTTC. Residues: CASSRGGGETQYF.

V gene TRBV6-5 combines with J gene TRBJ2-5, with 7 bases aligning to TRBD1. The V segment lost 5 bases and the J segment 5 bases; nucleotides outside the gene matches: 8. CDR3 size: 14 residues. CDR1 is MNHEY and CDR2 is SVGAGI in the germline V gene. The CDR3 nucleotides are TGTGCCAGCAGTCTCCGACAGGGCGGCGAGACCCAGTACTTC. Protein product: CASSLRQGGETQYF.

This chain connects TRBV7-3 to TRBJ2-1, with TRBD2 matching 10 bases. Germline CDR1 reads SGHTA; CDR2 reads FQGTGA. Trimming cost V 1 base and J 5 bases; bases outside gene matches: 5. The CDR3 loop spans 16 amino acids. For the CDR3, the DNA is TGTGCCAGCAGCTTAATAGCGGGGGGACTAAACAATGAGCAGTTCTTC. It yields the protein CASSLIAGGLNNEQFF. Looking up the rest from reference TRBV7-3 and TRBJ2-1 gives the full variable domain: GAGVSQTPSNKVTEKGKYVELRCDPISGHTALYWYRQSLGQGPEFLIYFQGTGAADDSGLPNDRFFAVRPEGSVSTLKIQRTERGDSAVYLCASSLIAGGLNNEQFFGPGTRLTVL.